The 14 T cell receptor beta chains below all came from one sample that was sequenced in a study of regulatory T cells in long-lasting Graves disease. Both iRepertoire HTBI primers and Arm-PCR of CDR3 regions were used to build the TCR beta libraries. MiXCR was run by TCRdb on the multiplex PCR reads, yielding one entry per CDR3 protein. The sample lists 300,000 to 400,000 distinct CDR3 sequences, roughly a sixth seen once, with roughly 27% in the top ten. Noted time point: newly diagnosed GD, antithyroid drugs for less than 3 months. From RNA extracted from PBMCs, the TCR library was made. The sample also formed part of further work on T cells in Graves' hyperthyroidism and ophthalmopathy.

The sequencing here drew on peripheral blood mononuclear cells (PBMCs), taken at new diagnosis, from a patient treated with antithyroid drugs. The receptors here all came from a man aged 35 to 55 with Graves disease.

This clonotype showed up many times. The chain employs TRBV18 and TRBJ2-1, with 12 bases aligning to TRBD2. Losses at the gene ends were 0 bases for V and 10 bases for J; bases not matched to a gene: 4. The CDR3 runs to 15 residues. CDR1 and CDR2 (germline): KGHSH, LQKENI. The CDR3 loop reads CASSPPTSGGTEQFF. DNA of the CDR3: TGTGCCAGCTCACCACCGACTAGCGGGGGAACCGAGCAGTTCTTC. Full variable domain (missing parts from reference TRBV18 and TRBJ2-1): NAGVMQNPRHLVRRRGQEARLRCSPMKGHSHVYWYRQLPEEGLKFMVYLQKENIIDESGMPKERFSAEFPKEGPSILRIQQVVRGDSAAYFCASSPPTSGGTEQFFGPGTRLTVL.

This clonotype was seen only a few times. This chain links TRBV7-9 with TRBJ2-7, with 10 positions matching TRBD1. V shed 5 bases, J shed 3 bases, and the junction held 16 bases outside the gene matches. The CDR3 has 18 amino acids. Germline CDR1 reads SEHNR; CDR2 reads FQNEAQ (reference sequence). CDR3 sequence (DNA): TGTGCCAGCAGCGCATCTCCGGGACAGGGGCTTTTCAACTACGAGCAGTACTTC. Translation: CASSASPGQGLFNYEQYF. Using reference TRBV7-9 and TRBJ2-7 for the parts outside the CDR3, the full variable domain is DTGVSQNPRHKITKRGQNVTFRCDPISEHNRLYWYRQTLGQGPEFLTYFQNEAQLEKSRLLSDRFSAERPKGSFSTLEIQRTEQGDSAMYLCASSASPGQGLFNYEQYFGPGTRLTVT.

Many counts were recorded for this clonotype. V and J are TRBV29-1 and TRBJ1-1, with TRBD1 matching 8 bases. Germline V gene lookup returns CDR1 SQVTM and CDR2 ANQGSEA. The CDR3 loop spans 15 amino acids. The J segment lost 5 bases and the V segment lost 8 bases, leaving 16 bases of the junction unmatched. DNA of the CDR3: TGCAGCTCCGGACAGGGCCGCCCAGAGTGGACTGAAGCTTTCTTT. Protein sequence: CSSGQGRPEWTEAFF.

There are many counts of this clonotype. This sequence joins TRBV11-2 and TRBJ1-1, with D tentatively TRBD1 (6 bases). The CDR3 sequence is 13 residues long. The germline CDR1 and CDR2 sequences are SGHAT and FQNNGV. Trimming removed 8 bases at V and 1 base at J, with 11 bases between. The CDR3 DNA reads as TGTGCCAGCGGGGGGCAGACGAACACTGAAGCTTTCTTT. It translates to CASGGQTNTEAFF.

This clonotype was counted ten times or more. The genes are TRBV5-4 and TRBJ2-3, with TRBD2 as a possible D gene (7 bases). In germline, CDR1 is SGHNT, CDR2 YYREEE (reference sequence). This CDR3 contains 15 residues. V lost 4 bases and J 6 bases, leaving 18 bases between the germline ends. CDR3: CASSLDIQGGDTQYF. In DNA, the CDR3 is TGTGCCAGCAGCCTTGATATACAGGGAGGGGATACGCAGTATTTT.

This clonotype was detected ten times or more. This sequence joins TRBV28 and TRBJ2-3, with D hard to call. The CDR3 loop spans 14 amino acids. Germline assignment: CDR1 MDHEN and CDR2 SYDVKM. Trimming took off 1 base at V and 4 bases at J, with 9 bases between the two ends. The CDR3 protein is CASSLFSRSDTQYF. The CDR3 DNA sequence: TGTGCCAGCAGTTTATTTTCTCGGTCAGATACGCAGTATTTT.

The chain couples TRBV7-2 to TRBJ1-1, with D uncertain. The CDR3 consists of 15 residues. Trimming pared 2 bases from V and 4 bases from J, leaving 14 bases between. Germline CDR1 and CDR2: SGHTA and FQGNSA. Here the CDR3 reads CASSLLTGWITEAFF. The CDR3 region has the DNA TGTGCCAGCAGCTTACTAACCGGGTGGATCACTGAAGCTTTCTTT.

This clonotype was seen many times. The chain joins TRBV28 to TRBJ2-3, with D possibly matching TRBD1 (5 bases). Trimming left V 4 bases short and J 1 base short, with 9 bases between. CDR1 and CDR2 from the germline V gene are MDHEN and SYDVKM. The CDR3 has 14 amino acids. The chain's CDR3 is CASSSGSGTDTQYF. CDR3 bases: TGTGCCAGCAGTTCAGGGTCAGGCACAGATACGCAGTATTTT. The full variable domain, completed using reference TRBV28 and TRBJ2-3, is DVKVTQSSRYLVKRTGEKVFLECVQDMDHENMFWYRQDPGLGLRLIYFSYDVKMKEKGDIPEGYSVSREKKERFSLILESASTNQTSMYLCASSSGSGTDTQYFGPGTRLTVL.

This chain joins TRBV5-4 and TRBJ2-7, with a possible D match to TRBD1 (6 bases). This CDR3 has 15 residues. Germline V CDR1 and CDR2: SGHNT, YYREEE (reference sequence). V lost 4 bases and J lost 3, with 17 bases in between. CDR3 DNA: TGTGCCAGCAGCGGGCCGCAGGGGATAGACTACGAGCAGTACTTC. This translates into CASSGPQGIDYEQYF.

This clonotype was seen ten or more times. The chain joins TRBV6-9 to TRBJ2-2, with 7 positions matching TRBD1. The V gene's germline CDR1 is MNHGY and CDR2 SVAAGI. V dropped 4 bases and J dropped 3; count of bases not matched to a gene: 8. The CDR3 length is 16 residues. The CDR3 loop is CASSSLTGKYTGELFF. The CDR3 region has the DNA TGTGCCAGCAGTTCATTGACAGGGAAATACACCGGGGAGCTGTTTTTT.

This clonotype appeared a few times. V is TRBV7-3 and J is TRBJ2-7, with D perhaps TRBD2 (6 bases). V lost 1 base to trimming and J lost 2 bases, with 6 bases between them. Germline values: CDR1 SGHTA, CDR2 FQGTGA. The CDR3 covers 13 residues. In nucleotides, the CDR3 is TGTGCCAGCAGCTTAAGGAGGGCCTACGAGCAGTACTTC. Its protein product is CASSLRRAYEQYF. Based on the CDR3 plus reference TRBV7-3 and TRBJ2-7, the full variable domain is GAGVSQTPSNKVTEKGKYVELRCDPISGHTALYWYRQSLGQGPEFLIYFQGTGAADDSGLPNDRFFAVRPEGSVSTLKIQRTERGDSAVYLCASSLRRAYEQYFGPGTRLTVT.

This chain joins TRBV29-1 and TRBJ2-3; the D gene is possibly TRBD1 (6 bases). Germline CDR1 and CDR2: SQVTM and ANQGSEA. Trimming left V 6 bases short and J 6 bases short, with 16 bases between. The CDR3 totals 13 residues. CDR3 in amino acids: CSVADRSADTQYF. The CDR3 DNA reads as TGCAGCGTCGCAGACAGGTCCGCCGATACGCAGTATTTT.

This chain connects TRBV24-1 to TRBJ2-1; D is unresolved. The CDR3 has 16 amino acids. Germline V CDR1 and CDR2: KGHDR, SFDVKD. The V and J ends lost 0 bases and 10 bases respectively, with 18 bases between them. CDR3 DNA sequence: TGTGCCACCAGTGATTTGCATTTCCGCTCGGGCAGCGAGCAGTTCTTC. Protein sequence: CATSDLHFRSGSEQFF.

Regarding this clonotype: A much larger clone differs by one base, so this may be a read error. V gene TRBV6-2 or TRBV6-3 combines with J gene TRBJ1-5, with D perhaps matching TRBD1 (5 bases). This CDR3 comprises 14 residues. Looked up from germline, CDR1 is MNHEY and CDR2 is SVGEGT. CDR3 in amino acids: CASSNRIPNQPRHF. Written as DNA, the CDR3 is TGTGCCAGCAGTAACAGGATACCCAATCAGCCCCGGCATTTT.